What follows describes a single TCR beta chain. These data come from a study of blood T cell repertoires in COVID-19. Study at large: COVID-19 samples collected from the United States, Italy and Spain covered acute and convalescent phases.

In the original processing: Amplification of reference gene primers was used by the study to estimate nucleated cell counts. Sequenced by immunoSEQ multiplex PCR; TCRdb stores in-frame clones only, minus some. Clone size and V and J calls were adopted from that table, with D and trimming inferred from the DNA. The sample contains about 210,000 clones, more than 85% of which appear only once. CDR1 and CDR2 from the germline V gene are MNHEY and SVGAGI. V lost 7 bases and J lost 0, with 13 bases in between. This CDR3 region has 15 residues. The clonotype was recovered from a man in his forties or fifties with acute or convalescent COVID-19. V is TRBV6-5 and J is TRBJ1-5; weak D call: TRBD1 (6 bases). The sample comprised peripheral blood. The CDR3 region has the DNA TGTGCCAGCAAAGACAGGTACAGTAGCAATCAGCCCCAGCATTTT. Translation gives CASKDRYSSNQPQHF.